This T cell receptor beta chain was captured in a study of blood T cell repertoires in COVID-19. Study in general: The analysed material was cDNA or gDNA that came from T cells, B-cell-depleted T cells, or PBMCs.

The CDR3 runs to 16 residues. Germline V CDR1 and CDR2: SGHTA, FQGNSA. V lost 4 bases, J lost 0 bases, and 13 bases lay in between. Participants reported their clinical history, and cohort assignment relied on those reports. Exposed enrollees encountered a COVID-19 case at some point within 2 weeks before study entry. In the authors' methods: By means of reference gene primer amplification, nucleated cell counts were estimated. Libraries were prepared by immunoSEQ multiplex PCR; TCRdb keeps only in-frame clonotypes and omits some of them. That table furnishes V, J and clone size, whereas the DNA furnished D and trimming. The sample lists 250,000 or so clones, roughly four fifths occurring once.

The origin of this receptor is a woman aged 40 to 55 who had been exposed to COVID-19. The J gene is TRBJ2-1, the V gene TRBV7-2; weak D call: TRBD2 (7 bases). Material: PBMCs or T cells enriched from blood (not recorded which). CDR3 in DNA: TGTGCCAGCAGCTCCGGCGGGGGCCTCTCCTACAATGAGCAGTTCTTC. This translates into CASSSGGGLSYNEQFF.